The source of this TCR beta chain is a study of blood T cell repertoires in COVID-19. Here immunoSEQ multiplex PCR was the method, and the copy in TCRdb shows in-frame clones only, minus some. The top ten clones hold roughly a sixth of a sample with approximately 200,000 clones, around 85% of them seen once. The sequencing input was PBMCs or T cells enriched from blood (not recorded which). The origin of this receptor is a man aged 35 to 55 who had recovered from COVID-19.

The CDR3 DNA reads as TGTGCCAGCAGTGAAAGCAGGCAGGGGGACTATGGCTACACCTTC. This codes for CASSESRQGDYGYTF. The rearrangement uses TRBV2 and TRBJ1-2, with 7 nucleotides matching TRBD1. V dropped 2 bases and J dropped 3; count of bases not matched to a gene: 6. This CDR3 is built from 15 residues. CDR1 and CDR2 from the germline V gene are SNHLY and FYNNEI.